This T cell receptor beta chain derives from a study of blood T cell repertoires in COVID-19 (dated by TCRdb to 2020 to 2022). For the study in its entirety: The collaborator samples originated in the United States, Italy and Spain and spanned the acute and convalescent phases of COVID-19. Where HLA class I and class II types were available, the types were taken from metadata supplied by the sample provider, not from assay-based typing. The repertoires were released in a freely available public database intended as a resource for research on the immune response to SARS-CoV-2. The samples were drawn from two sources: the first 160 participants of the ongoing ImmuneRACE study, and 1,200 or so subjects contributed by 6 global collaborators. The prospective study material was composed of cDNA or gDNA derived from T cells, B-cell-depleted T cells, or PBMCs. The dataset comprised deeply sampled blood TCRbeta repertoires from subjects exposed to, actively infected with, or recovered from COVID-19. A de-identified subject ID, COVID-19 status, age in years and sex were almost always included in the sample metadata. Overall study results and their limits: How much clinical and demographic metadata was included differed by source and by participant, and the metadata was provided uncurated.

Worth noting for this clone: Its recognized antigen is unknown. One base away there is no much larger clone; base qualities are not given.

CDR1 and CDR2 (MNHEY, SVGEGT) derive from the germline V gene. CDR3 length: 16 amino acids, cysteine to phenylalanine. Of the read, only the CDR3 DNA is kept; its 48 bases are in frame from base 1. Deletion took 1 base off V and 7 bases off J, with a span of 16 bases between the germline ends. Each collaborating institution followed its own protocols to collect whole blood in K2EDTA tubes. Collaborator samples were shipped for TCRbeta analysis as frozen whole blood, isolated PBMCs, or DNA extracted from either sample type. TCRbeta CDR3 regions were amplified from genomic DNA using the immunoSEQ Assay, a bias-controlled multiplex PCR. In the paper's pipeline: Nucleated cell counts per sample were estimated from amplification of reference gene primers within the assay. To quantify the absolute abundance of each unique TCRbeta CDR3 rearrangement, sequence reads were collapsed and filtered. Productive Simpson clonality was computed per sample as the square root of Simpson's diversity index over productive rearrangements. The clones in this table, taken by TCRdb from immuneACCESS, are in-frame only. Not every clone is retained; where verified, under half of the shortfall comes from an unresolved V gene, and the cause of the rest is unknown. For V, J and clone size, that table is used; D and trimming come from the DNA. The sample contains a few hundred thousand clones, approximately 86% of them found a single time. The ten most abundant clones make up about 2.9% of the sample.

Recombination linked TRBV6-2 or TRBV6-3 to TRBJ2-2; TRBD1 could be the D gene, as 5 bases match. The origin of this receptor is a human donor in a cohort sampled during active COVID-19. Sequencing was done on a sample of peripheral blood. The CDR3 loop reads CASSYFGREVGGELFF. The DNA reads as follows: TGTGCCAGCAGTTACTTCGGCAGGGAAGTTGGCGGGGAGCTGTTTTTT.